The 8 T cell receptor beta chains given below trace back to one sample, sequenced in a study of monozygotic twins with inflammatory bowel disease. TCRdb reprocessed the 5' RACE reads, with one entry per CDR3 protein and no DNA. The sample shows more than 85,000 distinct CDR3 sequences, and roughly an eighth sits with its ten largest clones. Source material: blood. Source of these receptors: a human donor with ulcerative colitis or Crohn's disease, or a healthy co-twin of an affected twin (not recorded which).

This chain uses TRBV28 with TRBJ1-4; TCRdb indicates TRBD1, and absent DNA this call remains unverified. This CDR3 has 13 amino acids. From germline, CDR1 is MDHEN and CDR2 SYDVKM. The CDR3 is CASYQGSNEKLFF. Looking up the rest from reference TRBV28 and TRBJ1-4 gives the full variable domain: DVKVTQSSRYLVKRTGEKVFLECVQDMDHENMFWYRQDPGLGLRLIYFSYDVKMKEKGDIPEGYSVSREKKERFSLILESASTNQTSMYLCASYQGSNEKLFFGSGTQLSVL.

The V and J genes are TRBV5-5 and TRBJ1-2. Per the germline V gene, CDR1 is SGHKS and CDR2 is YYEKEE (reference sequence). The CDR3 is 14 amino acids. The CDR3: CASSLNPDYGGYTF.

The V and J genes are TRBV6-1 and TRBJ2-7; without DNA, the TCRdb call of TRBD1 cannot be checked. Looked up from germline, CDR1 is MNHNS and CDR2 is SASEGT. There are 14 residues in the CDR3. The CDR3 sequence is CASSGRGESYEQYF.

This chain uses TRBV6-1 with TRBJ2-5; TCRdb reports TRBD1, a call that lacks DNA to check it against. The length of the CDR3 is 14 residues. CDR1 is MNHNS and CDR2 is SASEGT in the germline V gene. This CDR3 reads CASRGHSTGETQYF.

The chain carries TRBV28 and TRBJ1-2; TCRdb calls TRBD1, which cannot be checked without DNA. This CDR3 is 14 amino acids long. Germline V gene lookup returns CDR1 MDHEN and CDR2 SYDVKM. CDR3: CASVQTGGNYGYTF.

The chain recombines TRBV19 with TRBJ2-5; TCRdb reports TRBD2, a call that lacks DNA to check it against. The CDR3 totals 14 residues. Germline V gene data show CDR1 as LNHDA and CDR2 as SQIVND (reference sequence). CDR3 residues: CASSILAGEETQYF.

The chain's CDR3 is CASSLVASAGASHNEQFF. The chain joins TRBV7-8 to TRBJ2-1. The CDR3 length is 18 residues. CDR1 and CDR2 from the germline V gene are SGHVS and FQNEAQ.

This rearrangement joins TRBV29-1 to TRBJ1-2; as DNA is missing, the TRBD1 call by TCRdb cannot be tested. Germline lookup yields CDR1 SQVTM and CDR2 ANQGSEA. The CDR3 is made up of 13 amino acids. This CDR3 is CSVVGGPNYGYTF.